The T cell receptor (beta chain) described here comes from a study of cytomegalovirus exposure and HLA in healthy donors. Study observations and caveats: Testing in vitro showed a few CMV-associated chains specific for CMV antigens.

The table came from immunoSEQ multiplex PCR; TCRdb's copy has only in-frame clones and leaves some out. Found here are 100,000 to 150,000 clones, around 94% of them singletons; the top ten hold 1% to 1.5%. As regards this clone: Its target is unknown.

Per the germline V gene, CDR1 is SGHVS and CDR2 is FNYEAQ. The CDR3 consists of 14 residues. With 3 bases removed from V and 7 bases from J, the gap between germline ends came to 15 bases. The source material was PBMCs. V usage is TRBV7-6 and J usage is TRBJ1-2; D is possibly TRBD1 (5 bases). The source of this sequence is a woman younger than 35 in good health and CMV-seronegative. The DNA of the CDR3 is TGTGCCAGCAGCTTGAGTCAGGGTGACGGTGGCTACACCTTC. This translates into CASSLSQGDGGYTF.